This entry describes one TCR beta chain. Its antigen is unknown. The data were taken from a study of graft-versus-host responses after intestinal transplantation. The germline V gene encodes CDR1 SNHLY and CDR2 FYNNEI. The CDR3 consists of 15 residues. V lost 4 bases and J lost 3; bases outside the gene matches: 6. Using immunoSEQ multiplex PCR, the repertoire was profiled, and TCRdb retains in-frame clones only, with some absent. In the table there are 90,000 to 150,000 clones, over 85% of which are singletons. The rearrangement links TRBV2 to TRBJ2-7; TRBD2 aligns across 10 bases. This clonotype originated in a human donor who received an intestinal transplant. The input for sequencing was unstimulated CD4+ T cells sorted from spleen or lymph node cells, taken before intestinal transplant. The chain's CDR3 is CASSVRTSGNYEQYF. CDR3 nucleotide sequence: TGTGCCAGCAGTGTTCGAACTAGCGGGAACTACGAGCAGTACTTC.